This T cell receptor (beta chain) was recorded in a study of blood T cell repertoires in COVID-19. The CDR3 runs to 15 residues. V lost 7 bases to trimming and J lost 7 bases, with 20 bases between them. Per germline, CDR1 SEHNR and CDR2 FQNEAQ (reference sequence). TCRdb keeps only in-frame clones here, not all; method: immunoSEQ multiplex PCR. The profile shows 200,000 to 250,000 clones, 86% of them singletons. The source of this sequence is a woman aged 45-59 years with acute or convalescent COVID-19. The sample comprised peripheral blood. The J gene is TRBJ2-1, the V gene TRBV7-9; D is perhaps TRBD1 (6 bases). The DNA of the CDR3 is TGTGCCAGCACTTTGGAACAGGGTTCTTCTAATGAGCAGTTCTTC. As protein: CASTLEQGSSNEQFF.